This T cell receptor (beta chain) was obtained from a study of siplizumab effects on memory and regulatory T cells. The count of this clone is one. Its antigen is not identified. Whole-study findings and limits: The suppressive capacity of proliferating Tregs from siplizumab cultures remained unconfirmed. Naive T cells looked more diverse than memory cells, and they looked like major contributors to the alloresponse.

Sequencing of each sample assayed some 10^5 TCR templates. The repertoire was sequenced with immunoSEQ multiplex PCR; TCRdb's copy has only in-frame clones and lacks some. This sample has approximately 120,000 clones; about 91% occur once, and the top ten carry 0.75%. The TCR sequence derives from a human donor in good health. Sequencing was carried out using Tregs sorted from blood.

CDR3 sequence: CASSLFGFPNNEQFF. In nucleotides, the CDR3 is TGTGCCAGCAGCTTATTCGGGTTTCCGAACAATGAGCAGTTCTTC. This sequence joins TRBV7-3 and TRBJ2-1; unclear D gene. Germline CDR1 SGHTA, CDR2 FQGTGA. This CDR3 is built from 15 residues. The V and J ends lost 2 bases and 5 bases respectively, with 13 bases between them.